Sequencing of this T cell receptor (beta chain) was carried out in a study of control samples from healthy donors and cancer patients. The CDR3 spans 14 residues. Germline CDR1 and CDR2: ENHRY and SYGVKD. V dropped 6 bases and J dropped 2; count of bases not matched to a gene: 6. Sequenced by immunoSEQ multiplex PCR; TCRdb stores in-frame clones only, minus some. The sample yields some 410,000 clones, 75% to 95% seen once. The V and J genes are TRBV10-3 and TRBJ1-1; TRBD1 agrees at 7 bases. This receptor was identified in a man aged 40-49 years with head and neck cancer. The sequencing input was PBMCs. This CDR3 reads CAISPTGTNTEAFF. In nucleotides, the CDR3 is TGTGCCATCAGCCCGACAGGGACTAACACTGAAGCTTTCTTT.